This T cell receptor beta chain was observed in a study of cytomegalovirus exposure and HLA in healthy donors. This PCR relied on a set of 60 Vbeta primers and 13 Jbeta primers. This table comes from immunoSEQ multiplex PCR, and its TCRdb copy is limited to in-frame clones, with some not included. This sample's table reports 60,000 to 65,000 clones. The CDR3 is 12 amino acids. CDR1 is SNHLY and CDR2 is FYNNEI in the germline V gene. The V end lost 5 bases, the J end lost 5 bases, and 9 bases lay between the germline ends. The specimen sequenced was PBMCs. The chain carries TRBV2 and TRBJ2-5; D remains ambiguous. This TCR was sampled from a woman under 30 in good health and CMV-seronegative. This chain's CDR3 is CASSQTGETQYF. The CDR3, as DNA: TGTGCCAGCAGTCAGACCGGGGAGACCCAGTACTTC.